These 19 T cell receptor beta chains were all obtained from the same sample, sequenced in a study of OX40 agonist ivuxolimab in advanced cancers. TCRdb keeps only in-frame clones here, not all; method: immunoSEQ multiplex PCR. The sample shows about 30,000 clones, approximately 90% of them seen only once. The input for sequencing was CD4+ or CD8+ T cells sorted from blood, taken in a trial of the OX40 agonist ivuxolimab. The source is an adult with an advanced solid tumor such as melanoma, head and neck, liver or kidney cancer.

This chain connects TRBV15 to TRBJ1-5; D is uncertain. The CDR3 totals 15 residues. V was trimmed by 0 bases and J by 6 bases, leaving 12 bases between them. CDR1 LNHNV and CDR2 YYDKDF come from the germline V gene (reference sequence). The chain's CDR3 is CATSREGALGQPQHF. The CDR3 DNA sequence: TGTGCCACCAGCAGAGAGGGAGCCTTGGGTCAGCCCCAGCATTTT.

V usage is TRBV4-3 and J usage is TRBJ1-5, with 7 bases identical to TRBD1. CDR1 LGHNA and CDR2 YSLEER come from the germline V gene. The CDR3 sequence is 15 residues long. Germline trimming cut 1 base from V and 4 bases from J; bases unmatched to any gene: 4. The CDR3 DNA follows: TGCGCCAGCAGCCAAGTACAGGGGTTGAATCAGCCCCAGCATTTT. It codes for CASSQVQGLNQPQHF.

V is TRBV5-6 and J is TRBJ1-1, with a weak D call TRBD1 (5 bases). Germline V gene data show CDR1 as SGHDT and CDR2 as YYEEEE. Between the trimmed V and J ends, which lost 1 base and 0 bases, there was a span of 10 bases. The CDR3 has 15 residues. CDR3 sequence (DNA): TGTGCCAGCAGCTTGTTCGAGGGGATGAACACTGAAGCTTTCTTT. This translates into CASSLFEGMNTEAFF.

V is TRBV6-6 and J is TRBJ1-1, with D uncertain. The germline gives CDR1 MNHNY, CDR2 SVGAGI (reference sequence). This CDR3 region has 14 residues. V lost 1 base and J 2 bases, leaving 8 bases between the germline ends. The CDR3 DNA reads TGTGCCAGCAGTTACTTCGGAGCAAACACTGAAGCTTTCTTT. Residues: CASSYFGANTEAFF.

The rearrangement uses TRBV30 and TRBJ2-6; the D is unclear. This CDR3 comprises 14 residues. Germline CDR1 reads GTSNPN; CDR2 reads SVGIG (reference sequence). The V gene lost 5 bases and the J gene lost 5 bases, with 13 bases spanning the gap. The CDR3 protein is CAWVEQSRANVLTF. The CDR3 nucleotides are TGTGCCTGGGTTGAACAAAGTCGGGCCAACGTCCTGACTTTC.

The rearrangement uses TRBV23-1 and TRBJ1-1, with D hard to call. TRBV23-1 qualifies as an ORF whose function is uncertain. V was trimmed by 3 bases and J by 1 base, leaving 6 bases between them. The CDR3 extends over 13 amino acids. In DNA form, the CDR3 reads TGCGCCAGCAGTCAGTTCAAGAACACTGAAGCTTTCTTT. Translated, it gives CASSQFKNTEAFF.

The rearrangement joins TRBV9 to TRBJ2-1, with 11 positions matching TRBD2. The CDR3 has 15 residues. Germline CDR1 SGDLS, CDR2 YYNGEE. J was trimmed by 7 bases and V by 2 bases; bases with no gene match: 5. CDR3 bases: TGTGCCAGCAGCGTTGGTAGCGGGAGGGGGAATGAGCAGTTCTTC. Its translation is CASSVGSGRGNEQFF.

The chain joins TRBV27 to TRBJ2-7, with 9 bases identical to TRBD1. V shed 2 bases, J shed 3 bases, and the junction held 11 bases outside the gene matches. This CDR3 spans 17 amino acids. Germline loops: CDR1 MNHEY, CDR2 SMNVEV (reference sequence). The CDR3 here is CASSLLSGTGLLYEQYF. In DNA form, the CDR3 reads TGTGCCAGCAGTTTACTCTCGGGGACAGGGTTACTCTACGAGCAGTACTTC.

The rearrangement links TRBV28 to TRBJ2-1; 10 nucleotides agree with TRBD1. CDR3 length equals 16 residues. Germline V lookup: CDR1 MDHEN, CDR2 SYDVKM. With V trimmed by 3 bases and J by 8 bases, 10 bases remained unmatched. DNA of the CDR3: TGTGCCAGCAGTTTCCCCGGGGACAGGGGCGGCGATGAGCAGTTCTTC. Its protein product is CASSFPGDRGGDEQFF. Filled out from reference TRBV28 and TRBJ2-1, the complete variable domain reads DVKVTQSSRYLVKRTGEKVFLECVQDMDHENMFWYRQDPGLGLRLIYFSYDVKMKEKGDIPEGYSVSREKKERFSLILESASTNQTSMYLCASSFPGDRGGDEQFFGPGTRLTVL.

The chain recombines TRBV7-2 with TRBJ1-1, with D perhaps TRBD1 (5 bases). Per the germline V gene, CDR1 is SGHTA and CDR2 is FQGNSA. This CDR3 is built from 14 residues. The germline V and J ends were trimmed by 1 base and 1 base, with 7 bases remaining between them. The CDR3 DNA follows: TGTGCCAGCAGCTTAGTAGGACAGAACACTGAAGCTTTCTTT. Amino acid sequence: CASSLVGQNTEAFF. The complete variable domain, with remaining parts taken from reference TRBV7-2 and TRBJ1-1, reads GAGVSQSPSNKVTEKGKDVELRCDPISGHTALYWYRQSLGQGLEFLIYFQGNSAPDKSGLPSDRFSAERTGGSVSTLTIQRTQQEDSAVYLCASSLVGQNTEAFFGQGTRLTVV.

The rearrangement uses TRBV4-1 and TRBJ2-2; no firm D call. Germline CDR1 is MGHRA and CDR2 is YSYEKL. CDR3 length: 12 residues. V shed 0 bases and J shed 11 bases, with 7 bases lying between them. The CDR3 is CASSQESPELFF. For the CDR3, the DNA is TGCGCCAGCAGCCAAGAAAGTCCAGAGCTGTTTTTT.

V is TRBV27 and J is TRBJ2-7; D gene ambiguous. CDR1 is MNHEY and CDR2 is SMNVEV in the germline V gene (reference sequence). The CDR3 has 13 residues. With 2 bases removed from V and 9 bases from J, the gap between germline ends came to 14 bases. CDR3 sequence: CASSLAGRSSQYF. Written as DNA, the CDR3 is TGTGCCAGCAGTTTAGCTGGCAGGTCGTCGCAGTACTTC.

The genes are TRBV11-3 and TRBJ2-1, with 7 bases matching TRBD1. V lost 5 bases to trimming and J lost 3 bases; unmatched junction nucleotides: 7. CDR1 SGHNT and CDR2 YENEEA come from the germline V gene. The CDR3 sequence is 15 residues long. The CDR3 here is CASSLTGEDYNEQFF. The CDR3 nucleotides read TGTGCCAGCAGCCTCACAGGGGAAGACTACAATGAGCAGTTCTTC.

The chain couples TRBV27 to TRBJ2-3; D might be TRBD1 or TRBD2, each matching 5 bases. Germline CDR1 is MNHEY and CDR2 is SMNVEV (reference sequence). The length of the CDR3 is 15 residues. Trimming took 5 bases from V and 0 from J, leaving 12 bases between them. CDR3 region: CASSPGTVSTDTQYF. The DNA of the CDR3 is TGTGCCAGCAGTCCGGGGACGGTTAGCACAGATACGCAGTATTTT.

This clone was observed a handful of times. The CDR3 protein is CASSAGWGQNYGYTF. The CDR3 bases are TGTGCCAGCAGCGCCGGGTGGGGACAGAACTATGGCTACACCTTC. The chain joins TRBV9 to TRBJ1-2; 7 bases match TRBD1. This CDR3 has 15 amino acids. Germline CDR1 is SGDLS and CDR2 is YYNGEE. After removal of 3 bases from V and 2 bases from J, the junction contained 7 bases not matched to a gene.

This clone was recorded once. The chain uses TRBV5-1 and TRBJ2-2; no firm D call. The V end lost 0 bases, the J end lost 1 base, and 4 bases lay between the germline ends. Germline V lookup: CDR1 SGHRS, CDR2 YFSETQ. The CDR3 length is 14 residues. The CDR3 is CASSLAGNTGELFF. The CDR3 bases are TGCGCCAGCAGCTTGGCCGGGAACACCGGGGAGCTGTTTTTT.

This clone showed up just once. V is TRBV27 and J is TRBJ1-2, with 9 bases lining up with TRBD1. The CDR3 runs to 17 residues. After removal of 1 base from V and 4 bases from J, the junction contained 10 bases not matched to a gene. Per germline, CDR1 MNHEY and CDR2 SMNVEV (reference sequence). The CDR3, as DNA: TGTGCCAGCAGTTTATGGGTCGGCGGGACAGGGACCTATGGCTACACCTTC. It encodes CASSLWVGGTGTYGYTF.

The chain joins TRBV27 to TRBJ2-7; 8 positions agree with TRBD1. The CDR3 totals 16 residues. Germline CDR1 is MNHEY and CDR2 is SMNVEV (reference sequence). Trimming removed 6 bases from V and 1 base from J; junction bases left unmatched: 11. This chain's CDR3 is CASRWTGTGDSYEQYF. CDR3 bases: TGTGCCAGCAGGTGGACCGGGACAGGCGATTCCTACGAGCAGTACTTC.

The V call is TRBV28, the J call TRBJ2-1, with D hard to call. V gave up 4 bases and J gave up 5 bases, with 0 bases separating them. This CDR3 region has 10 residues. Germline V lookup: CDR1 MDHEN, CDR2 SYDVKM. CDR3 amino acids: CASSYNEQFF. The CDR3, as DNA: TGTGCCAGCAGTTACAATGAGCAGTTCTTC.